The 20 T cell receptor beta chains given below trace back to one sample, sequenced in a study of CD8+CD57+ T cells in acquired aplastic anemia. Genomic DNA, the template, was used for profiling of the TCR beta VDJ and CDR3. MiXCR, applied by TCRdb to the reads, yields one record per CDR3 protein. The sample lists fewer than 250,000 distinct CDR3 sequences, approximately 50% occurring once. Sequencing was done on patients that had shown CD8+CD57+ cell expansion by flow cytometry. The sequenced material came from sorted CD4+, CD8+, or CD8+CD57+ T cells (not recorded which) from PBMCs. These receptors were taken from a human donor with aplastic anemia.

This clonotype has a count of ten or more. The J gene is TRBJ2-1, the V gene TRBV10-1; D remains ambiguous. Between the trimmed V and J ends, which lost 0 bases and 6 bases, there was a span of 6 bases. This CDR3 is 13 amino acids long. The germline CDR1 and CDR2 sequences are WNHNN and SYGVQD (reference sequence). The CDR3 spells CASSESMGNEQFF. CDR3 coding DNA: TGCGCCAGCAGTGAGTCAATGGGCAATGAGCAGTTCTTC.

The CDR3 region has the DNA TGCAGTGCTAGCGACAGGGGGAAGGCTTTCTTT. Protein product: CSASDRGKAFF. This rearrangement joins TRBV20-1 to TRBJ1-1, with TRBD1 identical over 9 bases. CDR3 length: 11 residues. V lost 3 bases to trimming and J lost 11 bases; unmatched junction nucleotides: 4. Per germline, CDR1 DFQATT and CDR2 SNEGSKA (reference sequence).

As to this clonotype: No conserved phenylalanine or tryptophan is present at the end of the CDR3, so a read error is the likely explanation. Because the CDR3's place on the DNA is in doubt, the DNA is left out and the CDR3 is given as listed by TCRdb. The chain couples TRBV9 to TRBJ2-1; whether TRBD2, the table's D call, matches the DNA was not checked. Per the germline V gene, CDR1 is SGDLS and CDR2 is YYNGEE. The CDR3 region is 15 residues in length, termini included. The chain's CDR3 is CASSDGTSGVNEQTL.

This clonotype was recorded at least ten times. The chain recombines TRBV20-1 with TRBJ2-7; 10 bases agree with TRBD2. The ends lost 0 bases at V and 6 bases at J; junction bases unmatched: 5. Germline V lookup: CDR1 DFQATT, CDR2 SNEGSKA (reference sequence). This CDR3 region has 14 residues. The CDR3 loop is CSARDVRTSGEQYF. The CDR3 DNA reads as TGCAGTGCTAGAGACGTACGGACTAGCGGCGAGCAGTACTTC.

This chain uses TRBV29-1 with TRBJ1-2, with 7 bases aligning to TRBD1. The V gene's germline CDR1 is SQVTM and CDR2 ANQGSEA. This CDR3 comprises 12 residues. The ends lost 3 bases at V and 8 bases at J; junction bases unmatched: 6. CDR3 sequence reads: CSVDRGGTGYTF. The CDR3 DNA reads as TGCAGCGTTGACAGGGGGGGCACCGGCTACACCTTC.

In its sample, this clonotype was seen many times. This chain connects TRBV4-1 to TRBJ2-7, with no clear D. This CDR3 spans 13 amino acids. The V and J ends lost 2 bases and 2 bases respectively, with 7 bases between them. Germline values: CDR1 MGHRA, CDR2 YSYEKL. The DNA of the CDR3 is TGCGCCAGCAGCCAATCCGAGGCCTACGAGCAGTACTTC. As protein: CASSQSEAYEQYF.

This clonotype was detected many times. The chain joins TRBV7-6 to TRBJ2-1; D possibly corresponds to TRBD1 (5 bases). The V gene's germline CDR1 is SGHVS and CDR2 FNYEAQ. Between the trimmed V and J ends, which lost 3 bases and 8 bases, there was a span of 14 bases. This CDR3 is built from 14 residues. This CDR3 reads CASSFQGSVDEQFF. CDR3 DNA: TGTGCCAGCAGCTTCCAGGGCTCTGTCGATGAGCAGTTCTTC.

This clonotype was seen at least ten times. The CDR3 sequence: CASSLANDEQYF. The CDR3 DNA follows: TGTGCCAGCAGCTTAGCAAACGACGAGCAGTACTTC. The J gene is TRBJ2-7, the V gene TRBV7-2, with D uncertain. CDR3 size: 12 residues. The germline CDR1 and CDR2 sequences are SGHTA and FQGNSA. V lost 0 bases to trimming and J lost 5 bases, with 5 bases between them. The full variable domain, rest sourced from reference TRBV7-2 and TRBJ2-7, is GAGVSQSPSNKVTEKGKDVELRCDPISGHTALYWYRQSLGQGLEFLIYFQGNSAPDKSGLPSDRFSAERTGGSVSTLTIQRTQQEDSAVYLCASSLANDEQYFGPGTRLTVT.

This rearrangement joins TRBV29-1 to TRBJ1-6; 9 bases fit TRBD1. CDR3 size: 13 residues. With 4 bases clipped from V and 7 bases from J, the junction kept 2 bases outside the gene matches. The V gene's germline CDR1 is SQVTM and CDR2 ANQGSEA. CDR3 nucleotide sequence: TGCAGCGTTGGGACAGGGGAAAATTCACCCCTCCACTTT. It is translated as CSVGTGENSPLHF.

Points on this clonotype: A much larger clone is a single base away; this may be a read error. This sequence joins TRBV20-1 and TRBJ2-7; TRBD2 agrees at 8 bases. Germline V gene data show CDR1 as DFQATT and CDR2 as SNEGSKA (reference sequence). The length of the CDR3 is 14 residues. This chain's CDR3 is CSARVPSGSYKQYF. The CDR3 bases are TGCAGTGCTAGAGTTCCTAGCGGGTCCTACAAGCAGTACTTC.

This clonotype has at least ten counts. The rearrangement joins TRBV4-3 to TRBJ1-6; D is uncertain. The CDR3 sequence is 15 residues long. The germline CDR1 and CDR2 sequences are LGHNA and YSLEER. V lost 2 bases and J 7 bases, leaving 12 bases between the germline ends. CDR3 in amino acids: CASSQSRWRNSPLHF. The CDR3 DNA is TGCGCCAGCAGCCAATCTAGGTGGAGGAATTCACCCCTCCACTTT.

This clonotype was counted only a few times. The J gene is TRBJ1-1, the V gene TRBV6-5; D is undetermined. The CDR3 extends over 16 amino acids. The germline V gene has CDR1 MNHEY and CDR2 SVGAGI. V lost 2 bases and J lost 2, with 15 bases in between. The chain's CDR3 is CASSYDVADINTEAFF. CDR3 bases: TGTGCCAGCAGTTACGATGTCGCAGATATTAACACTGAAGCTTTCTTT.

The CDR3 sequence: CASSTTGVLYGYTF. DNA for the CDR3: TGTGCCAGTAGCACAACAGGGGTGCTCTATGGCTACACCTTC. The chain employs TRBV19 and TRBJ1-2; 7 nucleotides match TRBD1. In germline, CDR1 is LNHDA, CDR2 SQIVND (reference sequence). The CDR3 is 14 residues long. V was clipped by 6 bases and J by 4 bases; unmatched bases: 8.

This clonotype occurred a few times. The J gene is TRBJ2-7, the V gene TRBV30; 8 nucleotides agree with TRBD1. The length of the CDR3 is 14 residues. Germline V gene data show CDR1 as GTSNPN and CDR2 as SVGIG (reference sequence). Unmatched junction bases numbered 9, after V lost 4 bases and J lost 4 bases. The CDR3 protein is CAWTGTGGRYEQYF. In nucleotides, the CDR3 is TGTGCCTGGACCGGGACAGGAGGGAGATACGAGCAGTACTTC.

A word on this clonotype: Germline is not matched at one junction end, which may reflect a read error. This chain links TRBV27 with TRBJ1-1; 9 bases fit TRBD1. The CDR3 runs 14 residues. Germline V lookup: CDR1 MNHEY, CDR2 SMNVEV (reference sequence). Here the CDR3 DNA reads TGTGCCAGCAGTTACACAGGGGGCCGGACTGAAACTTTCTTT. It specifies CASSYTGGRTETFF.

The chain joins TRBV7-2 to TRBJ2-7, with D maybe TRBD1 (6 bases). The V end was cut by 4 bases, the J end by 3 bases, with 16 bases between. The CDR3 is made up of 15 amino acids. Germline V CDR1 and CDR2: SGHTA, FQGNSA. CDR3 DNA: TGTGCCAGCAGCTCATATCCGACAGGATTCTACGAGCAGTACTTC. Protein sequence: CASSSYPTGFYEQYF.

V and J are TRBV7-2 and TRBJ1-4; 7 nucleotides line up with TRBD1. Trimming removed 5 bases from V and 8 bases from J; junction bases left unmatched: 11. CDR1 SGHTA and CDR2 FQGNSA come from the germline V gene. The CDR3 length is 15 residues. Written as DNA, the CDR3 is TGTGCCAGCAGCACAGGGGTTTGGTTGGGCGAAAAACTGTTTTTT. Translation gives CASSTGVWLGEKLFF.

V and J are TRBV20-1 and TRBJ1-1; TRBD1 aligns across 12 bases. This CDR3 spans 16 amino acids. In germline, CDR1 is DFQATT, CDR2 SNEGSKA (reference sequence). Trimming cost V 4 bases and J 0 bases; bases outside gene matches: 6. The CDR3 spells CSATWDRGRLNTEAFF. The CDR3 DNA reads TGCAGTGCTACATGGGACAGGGGGCGCCTGAACACTGAAGCTTTCTTT.

This clonotype was detected many times. V is TRBV12-3 or TRBV12-4 and J is TRBJ2-1, with 8 bases fitting TRBD1. The CDR3 contains 15 residues. The V and J ends lost 6 bases and 8 bases, in that order; junction bases with no gene match: 12. As DNA, the CDR3 is TGTGCCAGCAGGGATGGACAGGGTTTGTTCCATGAGCAGTTCTTC. This encodes CASRDGQGLFHEQFF.

Comments on this clonotype: A much larger clone lies a single base off, so this may be a read error. The chain employs TRBV4-3 and TRBJ2-1, with 11 bases lining up with TRBD2. CDR1 and CDR2 from the germline V gene are LGHNA and YSLEER. The length of the CDR3 is 15 residues. The CDR3 sequence is CASSSSGGAYSEQFF. CDR3 bases: TGCGCCAGCAGCAGTAGCGGGGGGGCCTACAGTGAGCAGTTCTTC.